The present TCR beta chain was sequenced within a study of radiation and T cells in renal cell carcinoma. Using immunoSEQ multiplex PCR, the repertoire was profiled, and TCRdb retains in-frame clones only, with some absent. The sample yields some 140,000 clones, roughly 88% seen once. The germline V gene has CDR1 SGHAT and CDR2 FQNNGV. V lost 4 bases and J lost 5; bases outside the gene matches: 4. This CDR3 has 14 residues. Time point indicated: baseline pretreatment blood. The treatment denotes: 15 Gy SBRT to primary tumor, nephrectomy 4 weeks later. The TCR sequence derives from a woman in her forties or fifties with renal cell carcinoma. The input for sequencing was blood, taken from a patient whose treatment included radiotherapy and nephrectomy. The chain recombines TRBV11-2 with TRBJ2-5; 10 bases map to TRBD2. CDR3 coding DNA: TGTGCCAGCAGCTATCAGACTAGCGGGGAGACCCAGTACTTC. Amino acid sequence: CASSYQTSGETQYF.